This T cell receptor (beta chain) was recorded in a study of OX40 agonist ivuxolimab in advanced cancers. Turning to the study itself: Earlier anti-PD-1, anti-PD-L1 or anti-CTLA-4 therapy was permitted; under 50% had received some.

Prior autoimmune disease or systemic immunosuppression barred patients. With regard to this clone: What it binds is unknown.

General observations from the study: At doses 0.1 to 3.0 mg/kg, CD4+ and CD8+ clones expanded.

With 0 bases clipped from V and 8 bases from J, the junction kept 10 bases outside the gene matches. Looked up from germline, CDR1 is MGHRA and CDR2 is YSYEKL. This CDR3 is built from 17 residues. Data came from immunoSEQ multiplex PCR; TCRdb stores just in-frame clones and leaves some out. This table has around 66,000 clones, about four fifths appearing once. The material sequenced was CD4+ or CD8+ T cells sorted from blood, taken in a trial of the OX40 agonist ivuxolimab. V usage is TRBV4-1 and J usage is TRBJ1-4; TRBD1 agrees at 9 bases. This TCR derives from an adult with an advanced solid tumor such as melanoma, head and neck, liver or kidney cancer. In DNA, the CDR3 is TGCGCCAGCAGCCAAGATTTCCCGGACAGGGGCCGGGAAAAACTGTTTTTT. It yields the protein CASSQDFPDRGREKLFF.